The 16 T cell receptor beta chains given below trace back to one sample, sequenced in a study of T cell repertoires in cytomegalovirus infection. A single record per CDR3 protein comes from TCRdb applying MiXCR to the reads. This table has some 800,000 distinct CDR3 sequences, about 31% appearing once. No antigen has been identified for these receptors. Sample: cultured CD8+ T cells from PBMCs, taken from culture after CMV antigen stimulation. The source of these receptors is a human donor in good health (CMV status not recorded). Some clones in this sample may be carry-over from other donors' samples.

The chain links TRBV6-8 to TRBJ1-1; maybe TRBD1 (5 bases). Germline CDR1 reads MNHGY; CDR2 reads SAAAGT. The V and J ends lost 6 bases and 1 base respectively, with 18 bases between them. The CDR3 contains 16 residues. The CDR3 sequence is CASSGDPGLRNTEAFF. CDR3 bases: TGTGCCAGCAGCGGAGATCCGGGGCTAAGGAACACTGAAGCTTTCTTT.

The CDR3 reads CANRGSTVQNSGNTIYF. The CDR3 bases are TGTGCCAACAGGGGCAGCACCGTACAGAACTCTGGAAACACCATATATTTT. The chain is built from TRBV6-1 and TRBJ1-3, with 7 nucleotides matching TRBD1. This CDR3 spans 17 amino acids. With V trimmed by 10 bases and J by 0 bases, 15 bases remained unmatched. Germline V gene lookup returns CDR1 MNHNS and CDR2 SASEGT.

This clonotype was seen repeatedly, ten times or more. The CDR3 protein is CASSLGAGHTEAFF. CDR3 bases: TGTGCCAGCAGCTTAGGCGCAGGGCACACTGAAGCTTTCTTT. The chain joins TRBV7-2 to TRBJ1-1; weak D call: TRBD1 (5 bases). This CDR3 region has 14 residues. Germline assignment: CDR1 SGHTA and CDR2 FQGNSA. Trimming left V 1 base short and J 3 bases short, with 9 bases between.

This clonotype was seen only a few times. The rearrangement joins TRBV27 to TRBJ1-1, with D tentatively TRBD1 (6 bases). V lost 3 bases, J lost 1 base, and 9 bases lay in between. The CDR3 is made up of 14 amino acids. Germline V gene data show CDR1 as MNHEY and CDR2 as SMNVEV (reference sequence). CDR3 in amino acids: CASSFVQGNTEAFF. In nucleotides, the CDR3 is TGTGCCAGCAGTTTTGTACAGGGGAACACTGAAGCTTTCTTT.

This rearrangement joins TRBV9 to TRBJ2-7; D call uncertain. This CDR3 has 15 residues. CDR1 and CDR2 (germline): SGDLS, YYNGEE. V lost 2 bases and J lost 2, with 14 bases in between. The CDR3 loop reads CASSVDPETAYEQYF. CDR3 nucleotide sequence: TGTGCCAGCAGCGTGGACCCTGAAACCGCCTACGAGCAGTACTTC.

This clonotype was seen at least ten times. CDR3 sequence: CASSLATYNEKLFF. In nucleotides, the CDR3 is TGTGCCAGCAGCTTAGCGACCTATAATGAAAAACTGTTTTTT. V usage is TRBV7-8 and J usage is TRBJ1-4; the D is unclear. There are 14 residues in the CDR3. CDR1 SGHVS and CDR2 FQNEAQ come from the germline V gene. V shed 0 bases and J shed 4 bases, with 6 bases lying between them.

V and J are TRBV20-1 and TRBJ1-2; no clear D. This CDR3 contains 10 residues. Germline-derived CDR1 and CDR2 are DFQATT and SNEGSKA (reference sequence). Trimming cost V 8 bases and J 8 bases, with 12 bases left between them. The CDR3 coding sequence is TGCAGTCCCGGGCCTTCCGGCTACACCTTC. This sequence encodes CSPGPSGYTF.

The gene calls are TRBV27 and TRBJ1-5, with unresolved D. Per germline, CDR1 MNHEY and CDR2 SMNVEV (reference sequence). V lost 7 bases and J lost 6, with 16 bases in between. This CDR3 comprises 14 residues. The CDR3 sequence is CASINPHEVQPQHF. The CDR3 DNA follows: TGTGCCAGCATAAATCCCCACGAGGTTCAGCCCCAGCATTTT.

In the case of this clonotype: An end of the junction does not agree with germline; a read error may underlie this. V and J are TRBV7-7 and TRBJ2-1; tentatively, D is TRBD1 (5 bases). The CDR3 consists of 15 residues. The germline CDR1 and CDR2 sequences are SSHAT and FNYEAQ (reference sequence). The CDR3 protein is CASSLDRDRSDEQFF. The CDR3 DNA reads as TGTGCTAGCAGCTTAGACAGAGATCGAAGCGATGAGCAGTTCTTC. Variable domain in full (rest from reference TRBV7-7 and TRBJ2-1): GAGVSQSPRYKVTKRGQDVTLRCDPISSHATLYWYQQALGQGPEFLTYFNYEAQPDKSGLPSDRFSAERPEGSISTLTIQRTEQRDSAMYRCASSLDRDRSDEQFFGPGTRLTVL.

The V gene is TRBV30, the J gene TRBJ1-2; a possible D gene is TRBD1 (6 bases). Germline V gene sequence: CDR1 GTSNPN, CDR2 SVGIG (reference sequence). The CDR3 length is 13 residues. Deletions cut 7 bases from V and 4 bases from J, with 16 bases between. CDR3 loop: CALPSEGVYGYTF. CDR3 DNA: TGTGCCTTGCCATCGGAGGGGGTCTATGGCTACACCTTC.

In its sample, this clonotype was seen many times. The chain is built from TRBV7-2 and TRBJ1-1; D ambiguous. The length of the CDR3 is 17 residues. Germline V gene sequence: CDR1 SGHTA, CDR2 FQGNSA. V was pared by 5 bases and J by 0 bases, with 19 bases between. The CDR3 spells CASSMPVLVNMNTEAFF. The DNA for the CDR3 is TGTGCCAGCAGCATGCCTGTCTTGGTAAACATGAACACTGAAGCTTTCTTT.

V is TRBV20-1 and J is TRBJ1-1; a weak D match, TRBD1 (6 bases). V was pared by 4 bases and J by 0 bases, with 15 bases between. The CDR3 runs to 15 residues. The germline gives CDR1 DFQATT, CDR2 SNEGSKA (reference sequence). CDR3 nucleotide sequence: TGCAGTGCTACCCGGGGGGCCTCCATGAACACTGAAGCTTTCTTT. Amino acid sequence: CSATRGASMNTEAFF.

CDR3 sequence reads: CSASPGTGASQPQHF. The CDR3 DNA reads TGCAGTGCTAGCCCCGGGACAGGGGCATCTCAGCCCCAGCATTTT. V and J are TRBV20-1 and TRBJ1-5, with 10 bases lining up with TRBD1. The CDR3 spans 15 residues. V lost 3 bases and J lost 6; bases outside the gene matches: 8. CDR1 is DFQATT and CDR2 is SNEGSKA in the germline V gene (reference sequence).

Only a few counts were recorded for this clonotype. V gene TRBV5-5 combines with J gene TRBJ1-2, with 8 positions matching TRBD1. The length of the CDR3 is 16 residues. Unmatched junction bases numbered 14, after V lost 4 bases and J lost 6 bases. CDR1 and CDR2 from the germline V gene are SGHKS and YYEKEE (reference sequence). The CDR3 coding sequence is TGTGCCAGCAGCCTTAGCCGGGACAGGAAACCAGATGGCTACACCTTC. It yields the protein CASSLSRDRKPDGYTF.

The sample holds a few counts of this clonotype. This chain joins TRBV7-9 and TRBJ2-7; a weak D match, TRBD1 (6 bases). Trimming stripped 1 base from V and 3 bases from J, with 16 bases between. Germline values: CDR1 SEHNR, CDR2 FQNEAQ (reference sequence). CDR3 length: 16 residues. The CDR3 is CASSLDRTATLYEQYF. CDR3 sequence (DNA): TGTGCCAGCAGCTTAGACAGGACAGCGACCCTCTACGAGCAGTACTTC.

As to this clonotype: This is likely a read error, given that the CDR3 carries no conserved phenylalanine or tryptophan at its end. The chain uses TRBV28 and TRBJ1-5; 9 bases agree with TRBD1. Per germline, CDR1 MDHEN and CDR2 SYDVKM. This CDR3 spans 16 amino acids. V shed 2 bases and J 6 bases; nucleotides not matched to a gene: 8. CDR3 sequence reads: CASSLPRQGGGQPQHS. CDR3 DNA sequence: TGTGCCAGCAGTTTACCTAGACAGGGGGGCGGTCAGCCCCAGCATTCT.